Given below is one T cell receptor beta chain in context. Its antigen is not identified. This entry belongs to a study of T cells in narcolepsy. The overall study: Healthy controls were enrolled alongside patients with narcolepsy type 1 or type 2.

V was trimmed by 6 bases and J by 2 bases, leaving 12 bases between them. Germline V CDR1 and CDR2: LNHDA, SQIVND (reference sequence). The CDR3 spans 14 residues. Findings and caveats of the study: Autoreactive HCRT-specific and TRIB2-specific clonotypes were marked in same-patient CSF-versus-blood CD4+ comparisons. Autoreactive clone sequences were missing from some blood memory CD4+ repertoires. Reportedly, autoreactive clonotypes were serially detected in patients' blood but not controls'.

The assay was immunoSEQ multiplex PCR, and TCRdb's table has in-frame clones only and misses some. Of about 30,000 clones listed, approximately 80% are singletons. The rearrangement uses TRBV19 and TRBJ2-3; D perhaps matches TRBD1 (6 bases). Sequenced material: CD45RA- memory CD4+ T cells from PBMCs. The TCR originated in a human donor with narcolepsy. CDR3 sequence reads: CASRPTGTTDTQYF. CDR3 nucleotide sequence: TGTGCCAGTAGGCCCACAGGGACCACAGATACGCAGTATTTT. The full variable domain, its missing parts supplied by reference TRBV19 and TRBJ2-3, is DGGITQSPKYLFRKEGQNVTLSCEQNLNHDAMYWYRQDPGQGLRLIYYSQIVNDFQKGDIAEGYSVSREKKESFPLTVTSAQKNPTAFYLCASRPTGTTDTQYFGPGTRLTVL.